What follows describes a single TCR beta chain. This CDR3 has 14 amino acids. Germline CDR1 LGHDT, CDR2 YNNKEL (reference sequence). V dropped 4 bases and J dropped 6; count of bases not matched to a gene: 7. These data originate in a study of blood T cell repertoires in COVID-19. Across the whole study: COVID-19 samples, acute and convalescent, were from the United States, Italy and Spain. Sample material is recorded as cDNA or gDNA derived from T cells, B-cell-depleted T cells, or PBMCs.

Followed longitudinally, the Seattle patients had been enrolled during active infection. Per the study methods: Reference gene primer amplification gave nucleated cell count estimates. Sequencing used immunoSEQ multiplex PCR; TCRdb keeps in-frame clones, though not all of them. The V and J calls and clone size are taken from that table; D and trimming were inferred from the DNA. The table has 500,000 to 600,000 clones, roughly 91% seen once; the top ten hold 7.8%. The sequenced sample was peripheral blood. The rearrangement joins TRBV3-1 (or the pseudogene TRBV3-2) to TRBJ1-2; 8 bases line up with TRBD1. This TCR was recovered from a woman in her 50s with COVID-19, enrolled during active disease. The CDR3 DNA follows: TGTGCCAGCAGCCTGGGGACAGGACAGAATGGCTACACCTTC. It is translated as CASSLGTGQNGYTF.